These T cell receptor beta chains were read from a single sample in a study of blood T cell repertoires in COVID-19. Method: immunoSEQ multiplex PCR; TCRdb's copy keeps in-frame clones and lacks some. Among more than 250,000 clones listed, around nine tenths were seen once. Sequenced: PBMCs or T cells enriched from blood (not recorded which). The receptor source for this set is a woman aged 25 to 39 who had recovered from COVID-19. CDR3s include the opening cysteine and the closing phenylalanine or tryptophan. A D gene is named only where the DNA matches it firmly. Some rows have no size entry. The others give once, few or many, or a class for an expanded clone.

size,V,D,J,CDR3,DNA
NA,TRBV9,NA,TRBJ1-3,CASSPSRGGRNTIYF,TGTGCCAGCAGCCCATCTCGGGGAGGACGAAACACCATATATTTT
once,TRBV6-5,TRBD1,TRBJ1-2,CASSYLGTGRYGYTF,TGTGCCAGCAGTTACTTAGGGACAGGAAGATATGGCTACACCTTC
NA,TRBV27,TRBD1,TRBJ1-6,CASSPQGLSYNSPLHF,TGTGCCAGCAGTCCACAGGGGTTATCCTATAATTCACCCCTCCACTTT
once,TRBV3-1/TRBV3-2,TRBD1,TRBJ1-2,CASSQALQGRNYGYTF,TGTGCCAGCAGCCAAGCTTTACAGGGGAGGAACTATGGCTACACCTTC
NA,TRBV30,NA,TRBJ1-2,CAWMVSGVYGYTF,TGTGCCTGGATGGTTTCAGGGGTCTATGGCTACACCTTC
NA,TRBV6-5,NA,TRBJ1-5,CASRPRGGINQPQHF,TGTGCCAGCAGACCTCGTGGGGGGATTAATCAGCCCCAGCATTTT
NA,TRBV7-3,TRBD1,TRBJ2-5,CASSPGQPETQYF,TGTGCCAGCAGCCCGGGACAGCCAGAGACCCAGTACTTC
once,TRBV6-5,TRBD1,TRBJ1-2,CASRRTGFGYTF,TGTGCCAGCAGAAGGACAGGGTTTGGCTACACCTTC
NA,TRBV7-9,TRBD2,TRBJ2-1,CASSPRSGGASVFNEQFF,TGTGCCAGCAGTCCGCGGAGCGGGGGGGCTTCGGTATTCAATGAGCAGTTCTTC
NA,TRBV2,NA,TRBJ1-2,CASSEARAYGYTF,TGTGCCAGCAGTGAGGCCAGGGCCTATGGCTACACCTTC